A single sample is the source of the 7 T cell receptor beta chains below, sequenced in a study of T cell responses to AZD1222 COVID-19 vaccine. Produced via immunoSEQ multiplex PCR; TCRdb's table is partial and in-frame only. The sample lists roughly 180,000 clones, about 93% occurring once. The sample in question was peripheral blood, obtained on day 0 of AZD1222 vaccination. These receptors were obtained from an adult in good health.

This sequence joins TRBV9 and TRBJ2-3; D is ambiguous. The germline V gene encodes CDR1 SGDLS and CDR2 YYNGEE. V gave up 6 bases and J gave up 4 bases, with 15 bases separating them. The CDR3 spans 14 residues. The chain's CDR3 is CASTVGPRADTQYF. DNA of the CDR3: TGTGCCAGCACCGTTGGCCCTCGGGCAGATACGCAGTATTTT.

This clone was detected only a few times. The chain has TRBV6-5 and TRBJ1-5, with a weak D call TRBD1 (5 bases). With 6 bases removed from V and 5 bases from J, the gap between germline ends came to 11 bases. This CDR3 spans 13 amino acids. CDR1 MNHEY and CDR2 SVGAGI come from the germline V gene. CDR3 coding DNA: TGTGCCAGCAGACCTGGGACCGATCAGCCCCAGCATTTT. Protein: CASRPGTDQPQHF.

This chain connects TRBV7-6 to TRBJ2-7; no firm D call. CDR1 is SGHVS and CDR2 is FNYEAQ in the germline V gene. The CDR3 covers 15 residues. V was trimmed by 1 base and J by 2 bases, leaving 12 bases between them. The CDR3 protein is CASSLVGGVPYEQYF. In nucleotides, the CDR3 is TGTGCCAGCAGCTTAGTGGGCGGAGTTCCCTACGAGCAGTACTTC.

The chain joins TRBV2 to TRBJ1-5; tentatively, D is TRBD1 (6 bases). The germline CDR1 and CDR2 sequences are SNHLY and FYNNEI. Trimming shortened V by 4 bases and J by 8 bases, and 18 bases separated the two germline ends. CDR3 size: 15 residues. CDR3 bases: TGTGCCAGCAGTGCTAACAGGGCTATAAGGGAGCCCCAGCATTTT. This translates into CASSANRAIREPQHF.

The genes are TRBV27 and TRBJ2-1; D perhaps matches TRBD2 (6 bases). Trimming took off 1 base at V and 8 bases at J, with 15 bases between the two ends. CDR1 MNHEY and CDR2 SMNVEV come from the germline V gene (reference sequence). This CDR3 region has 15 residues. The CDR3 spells CASSLYMSSDDEQFF. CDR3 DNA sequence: TGTGCCAGCAGTTTATATATGTCTAGCGATGATGAGCAGTTCTTC.

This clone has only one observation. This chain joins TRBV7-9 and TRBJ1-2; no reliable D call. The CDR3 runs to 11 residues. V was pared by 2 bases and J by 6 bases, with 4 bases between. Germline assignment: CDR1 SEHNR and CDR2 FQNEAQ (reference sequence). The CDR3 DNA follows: TGTGCCAGCAGCTTATCCGATGGCTACACCTTC. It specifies CASSLSDGYTF. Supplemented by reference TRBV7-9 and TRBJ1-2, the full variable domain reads DTGVSQNPRHKITKRGQNVTFRCDPISEHNRLYWYRQTLGQGPEFLTYFQNEAQLEKSRLLSDRFSAERPKGSFSTLEIQRTEQGDSAMYLCASSLSDGYTFGSGTRLTVV.

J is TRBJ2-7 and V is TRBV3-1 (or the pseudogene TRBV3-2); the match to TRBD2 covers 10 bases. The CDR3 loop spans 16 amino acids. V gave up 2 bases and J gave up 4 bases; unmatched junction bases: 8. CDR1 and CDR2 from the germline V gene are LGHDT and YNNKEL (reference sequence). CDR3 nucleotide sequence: TGTGCCAGCAGCCAACCCCCCGGTAGCGGGAGGTACGAGCAGTACTTC. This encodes CASSQPPGSGRYEQYF.